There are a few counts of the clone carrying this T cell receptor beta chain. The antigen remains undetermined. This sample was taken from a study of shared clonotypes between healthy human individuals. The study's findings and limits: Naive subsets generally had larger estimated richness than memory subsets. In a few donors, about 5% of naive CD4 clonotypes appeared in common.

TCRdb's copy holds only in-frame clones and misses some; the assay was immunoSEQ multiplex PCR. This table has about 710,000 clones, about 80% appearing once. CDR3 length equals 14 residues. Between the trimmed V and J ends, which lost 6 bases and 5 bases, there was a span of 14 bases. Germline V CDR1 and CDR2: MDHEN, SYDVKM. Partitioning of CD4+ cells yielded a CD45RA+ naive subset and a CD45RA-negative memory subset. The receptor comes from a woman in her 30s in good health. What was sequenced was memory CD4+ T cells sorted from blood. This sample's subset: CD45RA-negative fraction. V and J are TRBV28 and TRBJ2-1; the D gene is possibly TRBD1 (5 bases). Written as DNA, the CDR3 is TGTGCCAGCAGCCCCGAATGGACACACAATGAGCAGTTCTTC. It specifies CASSPEWTHNEQFF.